Each of the 6 T cell receptor beta chains below was sequenced from the same sample in a study of blood T cell repertoires in COVID-19. Profiled with immunoSEQ multiplex PCR; TCRdb holds only in-frame clones, not every one. The table records 55,000 to 70,000 clones, 85% to 90% of them present only once. The specimen was peripheral blood. The receptors were gathered from a man aged 65-85 years with acute or convalescent COVID-19.

The chain employs TRBV11-2 and TRBJ2-3; 8 positions match TRBD2. The CDR3 totals 15 residues. V was pared by 3 bases and J by 3 bases, with 5 bases of the junction left unmatched. Germline V lookup: CDR1 SGHAT, CDR2 FQNNGV. Here the CDR3 reads CASSFWASGTDTQYF. CDR3 nucleotides: TGTGCCAGCAGCTTTTGGGCTAGCGGGACAGATACGCAGTATTTT.

This clone came up a few times. The chain uses TRBV27 and TRBJ1-1, with 7 bases that match TRBD1. CDR1 and CDR2 (germline): MNHEY, SMNVEV (reference sequence). V lost 6 bases and J lost 2; bases outside the gene matches: 6. The CDR3 extends over 14 amino acids. Here the CDR3 reads CASSREGANTEAFF. CDR3 DNA sequence: TGTGCCAGCAGCCGAGAGGGGGCAAACACTGAAGCTTTCTTT.

In its sample, this clone was seen once. This chain links TRBV28 with TRBJ2-2; 14 positions match TRBD2. The germline V gene encodes CDR1 MDHEN and CDR2 SYDVKM. The trim removed 6 bases at V and 7 bases at J, leaving 10 bases unmatched. The CDR3 contains 17 residues. CDR3 loop: CASSPGGLAGGIGELFF. The CDR3 nucleotides read TGTGCCAGCAGCCCAGGCGGACTAGCGGGAGGAATCGGGGAGCTGTTTTTT.

This chain joins TRBV5-5 and TRBJ2-3, with D possibly matching TRBD2 (5 bases). The CDR3 runs 15 residues. Germline CDR1 reads SGHKS; CDR2 reads YYEKEE (reference sequence). V was shortened by 0 bases and J by 9 bases, with 17 bases between the two germline ends. The DNA of the CDR3 is TGTGCCAGCAGCTTGGGGGTTTCTGGCGGACTGACGCAGTATTTT. It is translated as CASSLGVSGGLTQYF.

J is TRBJ2-7 and V is TRBV5-1; 9 bases line up with TRBD2. Germline V CDR1 and CDR2: SGHRS, YFSETQ. The CDR3 has 15 amino acids. Germline trimming cut 0 bases from V and 6 bases from J; bases unmatched to any gene: 7. CDR3 region: CASSLDSGRWGEQYF. As DNA, the CDR3 is TGCGCCAGCAGCTTGGATAGCGGGAGATGGGGCGAGCAGTACTTC.

This chain joins TRBV5-5 and TRBJ2-5; TRBD1 might be the D (5 bases). The CDR3 is 14 residues long. The V and J ends lost 4 bases and 0 bases respectively, with 10 bases between them. The germline V gene has CDR1 SGHKS and CDR2 YYEKEE (reference sequence). CDR3 protein: CASSRQGHQETQYF. The CDR3 DNA reads as TGTGCCAGCAGCCGTCAGGGTCACCAAGAGACCCAGTACTTC.